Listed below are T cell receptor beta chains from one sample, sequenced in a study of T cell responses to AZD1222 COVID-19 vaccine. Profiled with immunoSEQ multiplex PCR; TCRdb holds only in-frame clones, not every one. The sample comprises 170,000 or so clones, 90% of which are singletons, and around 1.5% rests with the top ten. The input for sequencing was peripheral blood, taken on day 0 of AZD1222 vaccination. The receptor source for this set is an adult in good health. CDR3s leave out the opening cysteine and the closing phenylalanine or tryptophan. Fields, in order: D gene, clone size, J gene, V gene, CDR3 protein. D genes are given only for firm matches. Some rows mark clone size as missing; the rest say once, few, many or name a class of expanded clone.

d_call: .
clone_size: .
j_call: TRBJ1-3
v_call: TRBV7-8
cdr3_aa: ASSPHRSSKLLNAGNTIY

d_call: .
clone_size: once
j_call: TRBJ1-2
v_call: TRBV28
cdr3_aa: ASSFRPGRVY

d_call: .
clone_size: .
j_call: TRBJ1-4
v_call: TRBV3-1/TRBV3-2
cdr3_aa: ASSQDKGGRVNEKLF

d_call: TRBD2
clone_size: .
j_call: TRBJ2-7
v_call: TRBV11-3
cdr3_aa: ASSSRGGPSPYEQY

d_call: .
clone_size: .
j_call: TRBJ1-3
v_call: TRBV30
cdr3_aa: ARPRKGSGYTIY

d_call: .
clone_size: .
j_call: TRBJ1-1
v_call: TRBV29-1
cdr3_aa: SVEGNSNTEAF

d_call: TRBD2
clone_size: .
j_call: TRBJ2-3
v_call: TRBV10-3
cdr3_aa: AISTGTRAGGDKSADTQY

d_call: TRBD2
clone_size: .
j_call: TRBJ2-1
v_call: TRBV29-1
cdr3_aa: SVVSGTRGNEQF

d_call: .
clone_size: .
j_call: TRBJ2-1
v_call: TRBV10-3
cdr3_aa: AISDGSYRGVSYNEQF

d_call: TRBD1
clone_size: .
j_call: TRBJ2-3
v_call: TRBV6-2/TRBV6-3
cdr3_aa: ASSSLRSGGRTDTQY

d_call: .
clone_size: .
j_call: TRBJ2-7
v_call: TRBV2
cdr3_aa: ASSVLPATGSYEQY

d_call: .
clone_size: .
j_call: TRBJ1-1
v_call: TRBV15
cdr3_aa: ATSRAQEMNTEAF

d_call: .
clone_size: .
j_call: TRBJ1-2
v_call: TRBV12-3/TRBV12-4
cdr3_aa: ASSFSDGGYT

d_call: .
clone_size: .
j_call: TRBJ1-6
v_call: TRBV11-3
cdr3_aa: ASSSGGPSPLH

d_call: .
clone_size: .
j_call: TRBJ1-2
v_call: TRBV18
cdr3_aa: ASSPGQKIKVGYT

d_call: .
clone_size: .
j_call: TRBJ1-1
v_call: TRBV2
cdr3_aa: ASRNRVLAPEAF

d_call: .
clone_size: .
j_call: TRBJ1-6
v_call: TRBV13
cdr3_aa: ASSPGGGYNSPLH

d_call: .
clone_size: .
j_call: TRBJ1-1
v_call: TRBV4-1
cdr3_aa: ASSQGTLQGEAF

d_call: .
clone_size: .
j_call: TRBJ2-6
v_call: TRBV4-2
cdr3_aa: ASLEGSGANVLT

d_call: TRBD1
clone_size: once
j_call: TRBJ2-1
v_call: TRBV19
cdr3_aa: ASSISQGAYNEQF

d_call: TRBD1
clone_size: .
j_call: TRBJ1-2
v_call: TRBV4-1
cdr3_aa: ASSPLTGVLTNYGYT

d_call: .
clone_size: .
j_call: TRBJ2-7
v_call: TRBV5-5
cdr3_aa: ASIALGDVAYEQY

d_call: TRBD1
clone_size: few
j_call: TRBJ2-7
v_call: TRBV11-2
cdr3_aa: ASSLGGQGDQY

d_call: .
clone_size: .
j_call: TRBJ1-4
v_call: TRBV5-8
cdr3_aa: ASSLVAGRLGEKLF

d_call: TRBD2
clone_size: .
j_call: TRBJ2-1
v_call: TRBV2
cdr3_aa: ASSNTGTSAYNEQF

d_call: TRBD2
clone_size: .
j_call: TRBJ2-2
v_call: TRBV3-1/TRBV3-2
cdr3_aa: ASSQVRAGGRTGELF

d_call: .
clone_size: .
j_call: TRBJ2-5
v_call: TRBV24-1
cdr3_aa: ATSDGGVETQY

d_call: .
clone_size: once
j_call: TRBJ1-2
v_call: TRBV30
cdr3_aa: AWSGRGRDTLNYGYT

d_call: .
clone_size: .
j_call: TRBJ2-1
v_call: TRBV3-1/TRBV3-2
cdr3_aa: ASSQGGGLYEQF

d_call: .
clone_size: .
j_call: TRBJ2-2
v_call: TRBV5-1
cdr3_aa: ASSLVQPTPTGELF

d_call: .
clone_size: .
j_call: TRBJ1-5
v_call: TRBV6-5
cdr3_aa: ASRGAGSYQPQH

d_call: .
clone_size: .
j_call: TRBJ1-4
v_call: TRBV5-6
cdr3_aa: ASSLPGGRNEKLF

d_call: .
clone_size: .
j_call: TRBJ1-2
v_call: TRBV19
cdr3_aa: ASSMRVGTQKDYT

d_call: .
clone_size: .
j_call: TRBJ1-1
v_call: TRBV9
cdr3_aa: ASSPGIGNTEAF

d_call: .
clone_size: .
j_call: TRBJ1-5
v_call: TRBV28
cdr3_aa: ASSLKEYYSNQPQH

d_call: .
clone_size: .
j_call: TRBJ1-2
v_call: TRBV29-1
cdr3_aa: SVGSGRSANYGYT